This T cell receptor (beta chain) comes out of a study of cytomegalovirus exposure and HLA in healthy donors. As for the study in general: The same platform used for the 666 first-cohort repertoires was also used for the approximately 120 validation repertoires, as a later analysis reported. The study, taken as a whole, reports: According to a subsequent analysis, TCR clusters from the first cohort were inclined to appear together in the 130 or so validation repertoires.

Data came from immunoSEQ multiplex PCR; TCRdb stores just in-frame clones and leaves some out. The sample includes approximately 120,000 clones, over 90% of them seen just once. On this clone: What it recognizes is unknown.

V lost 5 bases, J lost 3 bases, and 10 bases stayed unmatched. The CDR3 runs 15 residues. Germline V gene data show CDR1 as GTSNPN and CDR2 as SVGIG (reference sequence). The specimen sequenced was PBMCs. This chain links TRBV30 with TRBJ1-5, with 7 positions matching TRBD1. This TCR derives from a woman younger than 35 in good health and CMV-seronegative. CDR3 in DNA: TGTGCCTGGCGCGAACTGGGACAGAACAATCAGCCCCAGCATTTT. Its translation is CAWRELGQNNQPQHF. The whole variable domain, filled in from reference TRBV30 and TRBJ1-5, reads SQTIHQWPATLVQPVGSPLSLECTVEGTSNPNLYWYRQAAGRGLQLLFYSVGIGQISSEVPQNLSASRPQDRQFILSSKKLLLSDSGFYLCAWRELGQNNQPQHFGDGTRLSIL.